One sample yielded the 23 T cell receptor beta chains listed below, sequenced in a study of STAT5B mutations in CD4+ large granular lymphocyte leukemia. Produced via immunoSEQ multiplex PCR; TCRdb's table is partial and in-frame only. The table shows approximately 52,000 clones, with about 70% occurring only once. Input material: CD4+ T cells from blood buffy coats. These receptors all come from a human donor in good health.

The rearrangement joins TRBV7-8 to TRBJ1-2, with unresolved D. Trimming removed 5 bases from V and 0 bases from J, with 13 bases in between. CDR3 length: 15 amino acids. The germline gives CDR1 SGHVS, CDR2 FQNEAQ. The CDR3 region has the DNA TGTGCCAGCAGCCCTTTTTATGAGACTAACTATGGCTACACCTTC. Translated, it gives CASSPFYETNYGYTF.

This clone was seen a few times. The gene calls are TRBV14 and TRBJ1-1; unclear D gene. Between the trimmed V and J ends, which lost 3 bases and 1 base, there was a span of 3 bases. Germline V gene data show CDR1 as SGHDN and CDR2 as FVKESK. The CDR3 sequence is 12 residues long. As DNA, the CDR3 is TGTGCCAGCAGCCATGGGAACACTGAAGCTTTCTTT. This translates into CASSHGNTEAFF.

CDR3 DNA sequence: TGTGCCAGCGGCCTTGGGGGGCCAGGGGAGACCCAGTACTTC. Translating gives CASGLGGPGETQYF. The J gene is TRBJ2-5, the V gene TRBV7-9; the D gene could be TRBD1 or TRBD2 (6 bases each). This CDR3 has 14 residues. Germline V gene data show CDR1 as SEHNR and CDR2 as FQNEAQ (reference sequence). The V gene lost 8 bases and the J gene lost 5 bases, with 18 bases spanning the gap.

V and J are TRBV28 and TRBJ1-5, with D possibly being TRBD1 (6 bases). Germline V gene sequence: CDR1 MDHEN, CDR2 SYDVKM. Trimming shortened V by 3 bases and J by 4 bases, and 13 bases separated the two germline ends. The CDR3 is made up of 15 amino acids. The CDR3 region has the DNA TGTGCCAGCAGTTTGTGGTGGGGGGCAAATCAGCCCCAGCATTTT. Translation: CASSLWWGANQPQHF. The full variable domain, completed using reference TRBV28 and TRBJ1-5, is DVKVTQSSRYLVKRTGEKVFLECVQDMDHENMFWYRQDPGLGLRLIYFSYDVKMKEKGDIPEGYSVSREKKERFSLILESASTNQTSMYLCASSLWWGANQPQHFGDGTRLSIL.

This clone was seen more than once but under ten times. J is TRBJ2-5 and V is TRBV6-6, with D possibly being TRBD1 (6 bases). Deletions cut 2 bases from V and 4 bases from J, with 11 bases between. Looked up from germline, CDR1 is MNHNY and CDR2 is SVGAGI (reference sequence). The CDR3 spans 14 residues. The CDR3 spells CASSYGGGAETQYF. CDR3 nucleotides: TGTGCCAGCAGTTACGGTGGGGGCGCAGAGACCCAGTACTTC.

The chain has TRBV6-5 and TRBJ1-1; D is unclear. Trimming took off 6 bases at V and 5 bases at J, with 10 bases between the two ends. This CDR3 has 12 residues. Germline V CDR1 and CDR2: MNHEY, SVGAGI. The CDR3 sequence: CASSTGRTEAFF. CDR3 nucleotide sequence: TGTGCCAGCAGCACCGGAAGGACTGAAGCTTTCTTT.

This rearrangement joins TRBV4-2 to TRBJ2-2, with TRBD1 matching 8 bases. Per germline, CDR1 LGHNA and CDR2 YNFKEQ. V lost 0 bases and J lost 4; bases outside the gene matches: 7. CDR3 length: 17 amino acids. Here the CDR3 reads CASSQDIGTGGTGELFF. CDR3 bases: TGTGCCAGCAGCCAAGATATTGGAACAGGGGGCACCGGGGAGCTGTTTTTT.

This clone was seen once. The rearrangement uses TRBV5-1 and TRBJ1-6, with TRBD1 as a possible D gene (5 bases). Germline V gives CDR1 SGHRS, CDR2 YFSETQ. V lost 0 bases and J lost 10, with 20 bases in between. This CDR3 is built from 17 residues. CDR3 in DNA: TGCGCCAGCAGCTTGGCCATGAAGAAGGACATTGGGTCACCCCTCCACTTT. It specifies CASSLAMKKDIGSPLHF.

This rearrangement joins TRBV18 to TRBJ1-4; no reliable D call. Germline CDR1 is KGHSH and CDR2 is LQKENI. The CDR3 loop spans 13 amino acids. V gave up 3 bases and J gave up 8 bases, with 10 bases separating them. The CDR3 region has the DNA TGTGCCAGCTCACCTCTGAGTGGGGAAAAACTGTTTTTT. Translating it yields CASSPLSGEKLFF.

The table lists this clone with a count of one. The chain couples TRBV5-6 to TRBJ2-3; D is ambiguous. The CDR3 loop spans 16 amino acids. Trimming took off 4 bases at V and 1 base at J, with 16 bases between the two ends. The germline V gene encodes CDR1 SGHDT and CDR2 YYEEEE. CDR3 protein: CASSLLAQVGTDTQYF. The CDR3 coding sequence is TGTGCCAGCAGCCTGTTAGCCCAGGTGGGCACAGATACGCAGTATTTT.

The V gene is TRBV19, the J gene TRBJ2-5, with TRBD2 matching over 7 bases. With V trimmed by 8 bases and J by 1 base, 7 bases remained unmatched. Germline V CDR1 and CDR2: LNHDA, SQIVND (reference sequence). The CDR3 contains 14 residues. The CDR3 spells CASRPRGGQETQYF. CDR3 nucleotides: TGTGCCAGTCGCCCACGCGGGGGCCAAGAGACCCAGTACTTC.

The chain joins TRBV9 to TRBJ2-3; no reliable D call. CDR1 SGDLS and CDR2 YYNGEE come from the germline V gene. V was pared by 2 bases and J by 4 bases, with 11 bases between. This CDR3 contains 14 residues. The CDR3 loop reads CASSVDLTADTQYF. DNA for the CDR3: TGTGCCAGCAGCGTGGATTTAACGGCAGATACGCAGTATTTT. The full variable domain, its missing parts supplied by reference TRBV9 and TRBJ2-3, is DSGVTQTPKHLITATGQRVTLRCSPRSGDLSVYWYQQSLDQGLQFLIQYYNGEERAKGNILERFSAQQFPDLHSELNLSSLELGDSALYFCASSVDLTADTQYFGPGTRLTVL.

The chain couples TRBV5-1 to TRBJ1-1, with 8 bases lining up with TRBD1. With V trimmed by 3 bases and J by 8 bases, 6 bases remained unmatched. This CDR3 is built from 13 residues. Per the germline V gene, CDR1 is SGHRS and CDR2 is YFSETQ. CDR3: CASSSGQGREAFF. As DNA, the CDR3 is TGCGCCAGCAGCTCCGGACAGGGTAGAGAAGCTTTCTTT. Supplemented by reference TRBV5-1 and TRBJ1-1, the full variable domain reads KAGVTQTPRYLIKTRGQQVTLSCSPISGHRSVSWYQQTPGQGLQFLFEYFSETQRNKGNFPGRFSGRQFSNSRSEMNVSTLELGDSALYLCASSSGQGREAFFGQGTRLTVV.

The chain links TRBV5-1 to TRBJ1-2; 8 positions agree with TRBD1. Trimming cost V 3 bases and J 5 bases; bases outside gene matches: 6. The CDR3 consists of 14 residues. The germline gives CDR1 SGHRS, CDR2 YFSETQ. This CDR3 is CASSSTGVGYGYTF. In DNA, the CDR3 is TGCGCCAGCAGCTCGACAGGGGTCGGATATGGCTACACCTTC.

The chain joins TRBV6-6 to TRBJ2-2; TRBD1 agrees at 11 bases. The V gene end was trimmed by 4 bases and the J gene end by 2 bases; junction bases not matched to a gene: 3. This CDR3 comprises 16 residues. In germline, CDR1 is MNHNY, CDR2 SVGAGI (reference sequence). CDR3 protein: CASSSRTGGNTGELFF. The CDR3 coding sequence is TGTGCCAGCAGTTCCCGGACAGGGGGCAACACCGGGGAGCTGTTTTTT.

This chain uses TRBV10-3 with TRBJ1-3; D may be TRBD1 (6 bases). Trimming cost V 6 bases and J 3 bases, with 18 bases left between them. The CDR3 totals 16 residues. Looked up from germline, CDR1 is ENHRY and CDR2 is SYGVKD. For the CDR3, the DNA is TGTGCCATCAGCGCGGGCGGGGGGCTTGATGGAAACACCATATATTTT. Its protein is CAISAGGGLDGNTIYF.

The V and J genes are TRBV30 and TRBJ1-5; perhaps TRBD1 as D (5 bases). From germline, CDR1 is GTSNPN and CDR2 SVGIG (reference sequence). The CDR3 is 13 residues long. Trimming left V 2 bases short and J 3 bases short, with 8 bases between. This CDR3 is CAWSPRANQPQHF. CDR3 in DNA: TGTGCCTGGAGTCCCAGGGCCAATCAGCCCCAGCATTTT.

J is TRBJ1-3 and V is TRBV2, with D uncertain. Trimming cost V 5 bases and J 4 bases, with 15 bases left between them. Per germline, CDR1 SNHLY and CDR2 FYNNEI. CDR3 length: 15 residues. The DNA of the CDR3 is TGTGCCAGCAGTAACGGGGAGCTGGAGGGAAACACCATATATTTT. Its protein is CASSNGELEGNTIYF.

The CDR3 sequence is CASSLGRGLTDTQYF. In DNA, the CDR3 is TGTGCCAGCAGCTTGGGCAGGGGGCTGACAGATACGCAGTATTTT. J is TRBJ2-3 and V is TRBV5-4, with 8 bases matching TRBD1. CDR1 is SGHNT and CDR2 is YYREEE in the germline V gene (reference sequence). This CDR3 has 15 residues. The V and J ends lost 0 bases and 3 bases, in that order; junction bases with no gene match: 3. The full variable domain, completed using reference TRBV5-4 and TRBJ2-3, is ETGVTQSPTHLIKTRGQQVTLRCSSQSGHNTVSWYQQALGQGPQFIFQYYREEENGRGNFPPRFSGLQFPNYSSELNVNALELDDSALYLCASSLGRGLTDTQYFGPGTRLTVL.

The CDR3 DNA sequence: TGTGCCAGCAGCGGTGGCGGACTAGTGGAGACCCAGTACTTC. Its protein is CASSGGGLVETQYF. The rearrangement links TRBV6-1 to TRBJ2-5; 7 bases line up with TRBD2. The CDR3 runs to 14 residues. The trim removed 6 bases at V and 5 bases at J, leaving 9 bases unmatched. In germline, CDR1 is MNHNS, CDR2 SASEGT.

The chain uses TRBV10-3 and TRBJ2-2; no reliable D call. Deletions cut 4 bases from V and 5 bases from J, with 14 bases between. The CDR3 extends over 15 amino acids. Germline V gene lookup returns CDR1 ENHRY and CDR2 SYGVKD. CDR3: CAISGTYDGTGELFF. CDR3 sequence (DNA): TGTGCCATCAGTGGAACCTATGATGGAACCGGGGAGCTGTTTTTT.

The chain couples TRBV7-2 to TRBJ2-7; maybe TRBD2 (6 bases). Germline CDR1 is SGHTA and CDR2 is FQGNSA. This CDR3 has 14 amino acids. The germline V and J ends were trimmed by 5 bases and 7 bases, with 18 bases remaining between them. The CDR3 DNA is TGTGCCAGCAGCACCCGTCGGGAGTTCCATGAGCAGTACGTC. Its translation: CASSTRREFHEQYV.

This clone was detected only a few times. The V call is TRBV18, the J call TRBJ1-4; D is unclear. CDR1 is KGHSH and CDR2 is LQKENI in the germline V gene. There are 14 residues in the CDR3. The V end lost 2 bases, the J end lost 3 bases, and 7 bases lay between the germline ends. As DNA, the CDR3 is TGTGCCAGCTCACCAAGTCAGGCTAATGAAAAACTGTTTTTT. It yields the protein CASSPSQANEKLFF.